The entry below gives a single T cell receptor (beta chain) sequence along with its context. The time point is: newly diagnosed GD, antithyroid drugs for less than 3 months. Researchers made the TCR library from RNA that was extracted from PBMCs. The authors drew roughly 8.1 milliliters of peripheral blood into EDTA tubes. The CDR3 runs 14 residues. The V gene lost 4 bases and the J gene lost 6 bases, with 16 bases spanning the gap. CDR1 is MNHEY, CDR2 SVGAGI, per germline. The source of the sample is a study of regulatory T cells in long-lasting Graves disease. With iRepertoire HTBI primers and Arm-PCR of CDR3 regions, TCR beta libraries were built. TCRdb analysed the multiplex PCR reads with MiXCR anew, one entry per CDR3 protein. The table shows about 460,000 distinct CDR3 sequences, with about 15% occurring only once. These data also formed part of another study, on T cells in Graves' hyperthyroidism and ophthalmopathy. That report adds: Also found in blood were most expanded thyroid clonotypes above 0.001.

The rearrangement links TRBV6-5 to TRBJ2-7; no clear D gene. The material was peripheral blood mononuclear cells (PBMCs), obtained at new diagnosis, from a patient treated with antithyroid drugs. The receptor comes from a woman in her forties or fifties with Graves disease. The CDR3 nucleotides read TGTGCCAGCAGTTCTCTGACACAATCCCTCGAGCAGTACTTC. This codes for CASSSLTQSLEQYF.